This TCR beta chain comes out of a study of T cell responses to AZD1222 COVID-19 vaccine (dated by TCRdb to about 2021). Broadly, across the study: A total of over 230 trial participants underwent TCR sequencing, of whom about 210 had received two doses of AZD1222 and 26 had received two doses of the MenACWY control vaccine. Enrollment into the trials was organized by age into subgroups of 18-55, 56-69 and 70-plus years, and those subgroups contained roughly 150, 30 and 60 TCR-sequenced participants, respectively.

The sample holds one count of this clone. Its antigen is still unknown. The input lacks base qualities; no much larger clone sits a single base away. Study-wide conclusions, independent of this receptor: CD4 TCRs associated with the vaccine covered the entire spike protein, and the dominant responses were in regions 160-218 and 743-854. After two AZD1222 doses, spike-specific TCR breadth and depth were significantly higher than at day 0 and than in MenACWY recipients. In the small 56-69-year group, the increase in depth fell short of significance, most likely because of low power. Most participants were white British and females outnumbered males, and the authors suggested that clonal diversity may have been underestimated. Conclusions about previously exposed vaccinees are limited because only a handful of AZD1222 recipients were SARS-CoV-2 seropositive at baseline. No day 14 peak-response samples were available, so repertoires were characterized only after the peak T cell response. Nearly half of unique spike-specific TCRs reportedly recognized epitopes outside regions mutated in the B.1.351 and B.1.1.7 variants.

The sample's time point label is to be understood as: about 28 days (+/-7) after the second vaccine dose. Because spike-specific TCR depth and breadth did not differ between the two schedules, AZD1222 recipients who got a second dose at roughly 4 weeks were pooled with those who got a second dose at roughly 12 weeks. Vaccinee samples were obtained from the UK trials COV001 and COV002, which included a single-blind randomized controlled phase 2/3 trial of AZD1222 (ChAdOx1 nCoV-19) in healthy adults. For TCRbeta chain sequencing, PBMC samples were collected from trial participants at day 0 and at day 28 after the second dose. The CDR3 regions of human TCRbeta chains were analyzed by immunosequencing. The authors processed their data as follows. Repertoire TCRs were checked for matches against a reference library of SARS-CoV-2-specific TCRs that had been generated using the MIRA antigen-specificity platform. Breadth meant the fraction of unique TCRs that were SARS-CoV-2-associated, whereas depth meant the fraction of total T cells that were SARS-CoV-2-associated. Each spike-specific TCR was assigned to its reactive spike region and to a CD4 or CD8 class using the MIRA data. Log10-transformed breadth and depth values were compared by one-way ANOVA with Sidak's multiple comparisons tests. Drawn from immuneACCESS, this table holds only the in-frame rearrangements with V and J called that TCRdb kept. Clones are partly lost; checked studies trace under half to an unresolved V gene and leave the rest unexplained. The V and J calls and the clone size are those of that table, but D and trimming were determined from the DNA. For this sample there are 70,000 to 100,000 clones; more than 85% appear just once. Clones ranked in the top ten supply 2.5% to 3.5% of the sample.

CDR1 and CDR2, looked up from the germline V gene, are MGHRA and YSYEKL. The CDR3, cysteine through phenylalanine, is 16 amino acids long. The sequence is cut down to CDR3 DNA, 48 bases in frame from base 1. V lost 4 bases and J lost 5 bases; the stretch between them is 20 bases long. The chain is encoded by TRBV4-1 joined to TRBJ2-5; no D gene call is confident. The sequences come from peripheral blood, collected 28 days after the second AZD1222 dose. The origin of this receptor is an adult who received the AZD1222 COVID-19 vaccine. The nucleotide sequence is TGCGCCAGCAGCCGAGCCGCGTCGGGCAGCAGGGAGACCCAGTACTTC. This yields the protein CASSRAASGSRETQYF.